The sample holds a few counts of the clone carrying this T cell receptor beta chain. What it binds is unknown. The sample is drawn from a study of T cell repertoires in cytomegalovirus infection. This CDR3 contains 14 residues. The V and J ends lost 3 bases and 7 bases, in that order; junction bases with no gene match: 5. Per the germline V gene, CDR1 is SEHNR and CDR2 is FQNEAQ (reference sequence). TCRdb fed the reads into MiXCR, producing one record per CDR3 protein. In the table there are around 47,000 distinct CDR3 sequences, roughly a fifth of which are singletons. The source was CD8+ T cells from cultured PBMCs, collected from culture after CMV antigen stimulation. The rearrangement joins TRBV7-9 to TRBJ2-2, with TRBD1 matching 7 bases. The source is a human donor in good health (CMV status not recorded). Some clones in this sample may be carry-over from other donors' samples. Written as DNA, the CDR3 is TGTGCCAGCAGCTTTTACAGGGGAATCGGGGAGCTGTTTTTT. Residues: CASSFYRGIGELFF.